This TCR beta chain was recovered during a study of cytomegalovirus exposure and HLA in healthy donors. General observations from the study: Sequencing depth across donors, presence/absence analyses assumed, was roughly uniform. The productive fraction for most TCR beta V segments was about 90% or about 30% in an earlier analysis.

A remark on this clone: Its target is unknown.

V was pared by 5 bases and J by 5 bases, with 4 bases of the junction left unmatched. Germline assignment: CDR1 SEHNR and CDR2 FQNEAQ (reference sequence). The CDR3 consists of 13 residues. Primers included in the PCR were 60 Vbeta and 13 Jbeta primers. Only in-frame clones appear in the TCRdb table, and some are missing; sequencing was by immunoSEQ multiplex PCR. The table includes approximately 190,000 clones, around 86% detected once. Sequenced: PBMCs. The genes are TRBV7-9 and TRBJ2-5; 8 bases are shared with TRBD2. This TCR was recovered from a young woman in good health and CMV-seronegative. CDR3 region: CASSDGRAETQYF. In DNA, the CDR3 is TGTGCCAGCAGCGACGGGAGGGCCGAGACCCAGTACTTC.